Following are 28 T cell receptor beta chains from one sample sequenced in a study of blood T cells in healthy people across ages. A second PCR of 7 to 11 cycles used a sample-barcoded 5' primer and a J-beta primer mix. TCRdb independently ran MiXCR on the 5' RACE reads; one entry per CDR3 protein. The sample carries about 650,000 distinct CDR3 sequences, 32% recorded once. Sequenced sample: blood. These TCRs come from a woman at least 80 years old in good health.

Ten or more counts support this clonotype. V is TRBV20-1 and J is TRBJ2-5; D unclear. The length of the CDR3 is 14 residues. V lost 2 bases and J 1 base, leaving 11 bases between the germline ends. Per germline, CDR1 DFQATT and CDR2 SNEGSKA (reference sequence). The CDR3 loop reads CSARFLSRQETQYF. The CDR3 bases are TGCAGTGCTAGATTCCTGTCACGCCAAGAGACCCAGTACTTC.

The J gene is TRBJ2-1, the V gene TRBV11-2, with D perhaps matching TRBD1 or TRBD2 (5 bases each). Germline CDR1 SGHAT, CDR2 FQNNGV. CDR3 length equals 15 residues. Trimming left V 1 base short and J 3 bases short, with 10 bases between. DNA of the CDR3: TGTGCCAGCAGCTTAGGGGACGGCGGCTACAATGAGCAGTTCTTC. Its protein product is CASSLGDGGYNEQFF. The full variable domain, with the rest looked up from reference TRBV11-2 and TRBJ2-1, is EAGVAQSPRYKIIEKRQSVAFWCNPISGHATLYWYQQILGQGPKLLIQFQNNGVVDDSQLPKDRFSAERLKGVDSTLKIQPAKLEDSAVYLCASSLGDGGYNEQFFGPGTRLTVL.

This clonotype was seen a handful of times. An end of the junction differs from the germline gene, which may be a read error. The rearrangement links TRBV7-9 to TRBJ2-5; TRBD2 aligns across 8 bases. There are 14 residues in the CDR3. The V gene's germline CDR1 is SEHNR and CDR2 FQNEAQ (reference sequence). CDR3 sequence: CASGFIAGLETQYF. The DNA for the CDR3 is TGTGCCAGCGGCTTCATAGCGGGGCTGGAGACCCAGTACTTC.

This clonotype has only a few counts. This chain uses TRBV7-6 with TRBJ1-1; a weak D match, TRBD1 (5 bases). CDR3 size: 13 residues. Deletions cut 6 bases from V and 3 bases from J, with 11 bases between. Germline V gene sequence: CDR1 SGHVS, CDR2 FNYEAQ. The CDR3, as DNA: TGTGCCAGCAGTTTCAGGGTGGACACTGAAGCTTTCTTT. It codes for CASSFRVDTEAFF.

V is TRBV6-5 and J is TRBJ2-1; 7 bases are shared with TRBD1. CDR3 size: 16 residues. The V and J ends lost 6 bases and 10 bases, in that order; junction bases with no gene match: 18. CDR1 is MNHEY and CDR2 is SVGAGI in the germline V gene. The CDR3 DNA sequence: TGTGCCAGCAGATTATTCCCCGGGACAGCAGCCTACGAGCAGTTCTTC. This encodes CASRLFPGTAAYEQFF.

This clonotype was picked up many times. The CDR3 region is CARTGSGANVLTF. In DNA, the CDR3 is TGTGCCAGAACAGGGTCGGGGGCCAACGTCCTGACTTTC. The V and J genes are TRBV2 and TRBJ2-6; maybe TRBD1 (6 bases). CDR1 and CDR2 from the germline V gene are SNHLY and FYNNEI. The CDR3 has 13 amino acids. V was trimmed by 9 bases and J by 4 bases, leaving 10 bases between them.

The CDR3 bases are TGTGCCAGCAGCTCCCACGCCCGGGGACAGGGGGGACAGCCCCAGCATTTT. Translated, it gives CASSSHARGQGGQPQHF. The chain links TRBV7-8 to TRBJ1-5; TRBD1 matches 11 bases. V trimming: 4 bases; J trimming: 7 bases; junction bases outside the gene matches: 12. The CDR3 contains 17 residues. CDR1 is SGHVS, CDR2 FQNEAQ, per germline.

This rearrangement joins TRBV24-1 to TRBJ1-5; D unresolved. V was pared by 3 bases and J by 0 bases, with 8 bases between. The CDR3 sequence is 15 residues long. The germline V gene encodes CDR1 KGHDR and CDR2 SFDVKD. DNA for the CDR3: TGTGCCACCAGTGATCCTCGGGCTAGCAATCAGCCCCAGCATTTT. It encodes CATSDPRASNQPQHF.

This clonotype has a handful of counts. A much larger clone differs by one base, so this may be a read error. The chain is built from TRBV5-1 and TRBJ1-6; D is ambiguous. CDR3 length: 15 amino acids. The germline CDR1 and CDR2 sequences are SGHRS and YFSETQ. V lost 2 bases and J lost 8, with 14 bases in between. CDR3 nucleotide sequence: TGCGCCAGCAGCTTTAAGAGGGATCGGCATTCACCCCTCCACTTT. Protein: CASSFKRDRHSPLHF.

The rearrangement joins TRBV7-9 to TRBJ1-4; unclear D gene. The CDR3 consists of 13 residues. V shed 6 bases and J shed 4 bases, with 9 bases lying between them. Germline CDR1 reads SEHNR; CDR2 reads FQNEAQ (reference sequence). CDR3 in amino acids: CASRSEVNEKLFF. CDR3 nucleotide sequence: TGTGCCAGCAGGTCCGAGGTTAATGAAAAACTGTTTTTT.

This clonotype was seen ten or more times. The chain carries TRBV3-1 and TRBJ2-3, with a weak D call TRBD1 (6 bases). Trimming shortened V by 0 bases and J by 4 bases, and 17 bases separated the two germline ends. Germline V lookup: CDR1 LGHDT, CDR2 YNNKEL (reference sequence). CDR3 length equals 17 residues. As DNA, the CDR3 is TGTGCCAGCAGCCAAGATCTCGGCAGGGGTCGGGCAGATACGCAGTATTTT. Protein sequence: CASSQDLGRGRADTQYF.

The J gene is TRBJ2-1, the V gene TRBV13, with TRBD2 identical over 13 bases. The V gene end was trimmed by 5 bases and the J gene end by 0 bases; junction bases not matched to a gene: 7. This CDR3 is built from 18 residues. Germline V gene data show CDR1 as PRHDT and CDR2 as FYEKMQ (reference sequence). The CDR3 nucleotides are TGTGCCAGCAGCCCCCGGACTAGCGGGAGAACCTCCTACAATGAGCAGTTCTTC. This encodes CASSPRTSGRTSYNEQFF.

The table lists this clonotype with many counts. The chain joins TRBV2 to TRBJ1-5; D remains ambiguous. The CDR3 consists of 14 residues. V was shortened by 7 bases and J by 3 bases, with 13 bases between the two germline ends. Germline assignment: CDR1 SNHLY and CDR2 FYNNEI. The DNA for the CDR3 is TGTGCCAGCACCCTTATGGCCACCAATCAGCCCCAGCATTTT. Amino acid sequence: CASTLMATNQPQHF.

The DNA of the CDR3 is TGTGCCTGGAGTATTGGGGGGCCGATCACCCACGAGCAGTACTTC. As protein: CAWSIGGPITHEQYF. This chain joins TRBV30 and TRBJ2-7; the D gene could be TRBD1 or TRBD2 (6 bases each). The CDR3 contains 15 residues. Trimming left V 2 bases short and J 5 bases short, with 19 bases between. In germline, CDR1 is GTSNPN, CDR2 SVGIG (reference sequence).

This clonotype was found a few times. The CDR3 loop reads CSARPGLAELGSYNEQYF. CDR3 coding DNA: TGCAGTGCTAGACCGGGACTAGCGGAATTGGGCTCCTACAATGAGCAGTACTTC. The gene calls are TRBV20-1 and TRBJ2-1, with 11 bases that match TRBD2. The DNA end favors TRBJ2-7, so the J call may be wrong. This CDR3 region has 18 residues. Germline-derived CDR1 and CDR2 are DFQATT and SNEGSKA (reference sequence).

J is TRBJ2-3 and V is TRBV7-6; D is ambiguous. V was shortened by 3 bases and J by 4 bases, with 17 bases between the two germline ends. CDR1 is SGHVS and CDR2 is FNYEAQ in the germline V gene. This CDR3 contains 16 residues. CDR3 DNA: TGTGCCAGCAGCTTCAAGCCCCCCCCAGTGGCAGATACGCAGTATTTT. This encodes CASSFKPPPVADTQYF.

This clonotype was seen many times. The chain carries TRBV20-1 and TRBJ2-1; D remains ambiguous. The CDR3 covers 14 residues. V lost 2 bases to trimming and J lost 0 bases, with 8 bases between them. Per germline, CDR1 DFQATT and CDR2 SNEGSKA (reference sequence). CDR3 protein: CSARTQNSYNEQFF. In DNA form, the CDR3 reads TGCAGTGCTAGAACGCAGAACTCCTACAATGAGCAGTTCTTC.

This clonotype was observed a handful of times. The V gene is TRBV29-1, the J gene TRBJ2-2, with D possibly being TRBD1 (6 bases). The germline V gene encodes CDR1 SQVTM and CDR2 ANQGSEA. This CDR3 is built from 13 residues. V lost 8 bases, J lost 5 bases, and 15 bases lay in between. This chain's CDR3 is CSSGRGDTGELFF. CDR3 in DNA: TGCAGCTCCGGCAGGGGCGATACCGGGGAGCTGTTTTTT.

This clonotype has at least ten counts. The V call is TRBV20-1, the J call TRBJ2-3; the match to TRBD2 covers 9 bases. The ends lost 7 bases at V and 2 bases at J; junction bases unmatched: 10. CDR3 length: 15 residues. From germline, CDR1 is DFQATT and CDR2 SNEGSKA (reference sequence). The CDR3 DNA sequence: TGCAGTGGATATGGAGCGGGGGGCCTCACAGATACGCAGTATTTT. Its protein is CSGYGAGGLTDTQYF.

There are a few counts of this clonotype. The CDR3: CASSLAAGGATNEKLFF. The CDR3 nucleotides read TGCGCCAGCAGCTTGGCAGCAGGGGGGGCAACTAATGAAAAACTGTTTTTT. The V call is TRBV5-1, the J call TRBJ1-4; 7 bases are a match to TRBD1. The CDR3 runs to 17 residues. Germline CDR1 SGHRS, CDR2 YFSETQ. After removal of 0 bases from V and 0 bases from J, the junction contained 5 bases not matched to a gene. The variable domain in full, completed from reference TRBV5-1 and TRBJ1-4, reads KAGVTQTPRYLIKTRGQQVTLSCSPISGHRSVSWYQQTPGQGLQFLFEYFSETQRNKGNFPGRFSGRQFSNSRSEMNVSTLELGDSALYLCASSLAAGGATNEKLFFGSGTQLSVL.

The CDR3 spells CASSDGGGWNTQYF. DNA for the CDR3: TGTGCCAGCAGTGATGGGGGGGGATGGAATACGCAGTATTTT. V usage is TRBV6-1 and J usage is TRBJ2-3; TRBD2 agrees at 7 bases. There are 14 residues in the CDR3. From germline, CDR1 is MNHNS and CDR2 SASEGT. J lost 7 bases, V lost 3 bases, and 7 bases had no gene match.

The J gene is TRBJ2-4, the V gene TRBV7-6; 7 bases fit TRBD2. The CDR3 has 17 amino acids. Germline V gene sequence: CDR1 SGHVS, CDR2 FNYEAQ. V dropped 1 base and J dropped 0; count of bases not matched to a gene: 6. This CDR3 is CASSLGPSGLAKNIQYF. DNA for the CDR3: TGTGCCAGCAGCTTAGGGCCTAGCGGCCTAGCCAAAAACATTCAGTACTTC.

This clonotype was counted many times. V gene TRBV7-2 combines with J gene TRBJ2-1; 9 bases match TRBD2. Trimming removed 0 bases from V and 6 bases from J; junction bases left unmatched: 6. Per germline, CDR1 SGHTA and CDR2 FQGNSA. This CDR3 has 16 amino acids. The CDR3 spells CASSLAGAGGLNEQFF. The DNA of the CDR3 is TGTGCCAGCAGCTTAGCAGGCGCGGGGGGGCTCAATGAGCAGTTCTTC.

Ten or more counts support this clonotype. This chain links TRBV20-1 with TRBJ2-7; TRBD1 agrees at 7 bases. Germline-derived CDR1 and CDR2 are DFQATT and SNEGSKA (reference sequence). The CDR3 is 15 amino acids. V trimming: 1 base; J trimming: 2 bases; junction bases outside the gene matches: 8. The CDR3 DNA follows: TGCAGTGCTAGAGGCACGGGACAGAGAACCTACGAGCAGTACTTC. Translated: CSARGTGQRTYEQYF.

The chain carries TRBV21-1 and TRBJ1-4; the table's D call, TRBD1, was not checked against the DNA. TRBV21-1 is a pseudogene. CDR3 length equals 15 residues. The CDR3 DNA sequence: TGTGCCAGCAGCCCCCTAAGAAGGGCAGAAGAAAAACTGTTTTTT. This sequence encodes CASSPLRRAEEKLFF.

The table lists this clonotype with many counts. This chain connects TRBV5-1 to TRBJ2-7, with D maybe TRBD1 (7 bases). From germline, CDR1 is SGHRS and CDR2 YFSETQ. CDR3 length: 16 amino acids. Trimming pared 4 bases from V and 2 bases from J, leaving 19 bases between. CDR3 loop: CASSQGGADVTYEQYF. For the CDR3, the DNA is TGCGCCAGCAGCCAGGGGGGAGCGGACGTTACCTACGAGCAGTACTTC.

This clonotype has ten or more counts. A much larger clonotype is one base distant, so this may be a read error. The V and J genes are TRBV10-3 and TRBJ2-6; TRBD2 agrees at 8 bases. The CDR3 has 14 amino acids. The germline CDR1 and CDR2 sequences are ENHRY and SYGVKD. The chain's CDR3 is CAITAGAGANVRTF. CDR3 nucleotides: TGTGCCATCACAGCGGGGGCTGGGGCCAACGTCCGGACTTTC.

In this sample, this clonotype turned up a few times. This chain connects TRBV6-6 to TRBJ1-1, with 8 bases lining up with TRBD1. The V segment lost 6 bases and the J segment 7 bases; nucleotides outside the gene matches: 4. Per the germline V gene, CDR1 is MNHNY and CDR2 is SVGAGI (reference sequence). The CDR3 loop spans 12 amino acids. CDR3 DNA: TGTGCCAGCAGCCGACAGGGGTTTGAAGCTTTCTTT. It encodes CASSRQGFEAFF.